The source of this TCR beta chain is a study of T cells expressing NK-cell markers. Overall study context: Seven of the eight sequenced donors were classified as HCMV-seropositive, and one was classified as seronegative. Study-wide results and limits: For a few donors, these clonotypes were likewise the leading ones in the CD3+CD56-NKG2C+ fraction.

On this clonotype: The antigen remains unidentified.

The CDR3 loop spans 16 amino acids. The germline CDR1 and CDR2 sequences are SGHAT and FQNNGV. 5'RACE template switching built TCR beta cDNA with unique molecular identifiers. TCRdb re-called the 5' RACE reads; one entry per CDR3 protein, DNA not given. The sample table sets out under 200,000 distinct CDR3 sequences. The source is a woman between 18 and 70 years old in good health. The chain uses TRBV11-2 and TRBJ1-5; the D call of TRBD1 rests on TCRdb alone, since no DNA is present to check it. The material sequenced was blood T cells: a sorted CD56 or NKG2C T cell subset, CD4+ or CD8+ T cells, or bulk PBMC T cells (not recorded which). The chain's CDR3 is CASSLDLNPGAQPQHF.